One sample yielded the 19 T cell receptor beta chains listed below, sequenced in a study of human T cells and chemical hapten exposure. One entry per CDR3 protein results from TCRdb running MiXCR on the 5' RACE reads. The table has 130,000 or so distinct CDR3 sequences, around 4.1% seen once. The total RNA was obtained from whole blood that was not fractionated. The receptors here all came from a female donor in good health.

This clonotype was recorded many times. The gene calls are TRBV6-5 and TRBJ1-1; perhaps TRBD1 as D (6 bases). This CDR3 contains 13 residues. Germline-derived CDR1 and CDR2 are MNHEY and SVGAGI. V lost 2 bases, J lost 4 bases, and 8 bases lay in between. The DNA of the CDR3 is TGTGCCAGCAGTTACGAGGGGGGCACTGAAGCTTTCTTT. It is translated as CASSYEGGTEAFF.

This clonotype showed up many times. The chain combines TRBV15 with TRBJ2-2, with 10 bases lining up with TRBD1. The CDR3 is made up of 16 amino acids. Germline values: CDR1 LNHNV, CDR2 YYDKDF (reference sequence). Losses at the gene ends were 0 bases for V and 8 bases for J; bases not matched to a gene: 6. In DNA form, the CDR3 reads TGTGCCACCAGCAGAGACGAGACAGGGGGCGGGGGGGAGCTGTTTTTT. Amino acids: CATSRDETGGGGELFF.

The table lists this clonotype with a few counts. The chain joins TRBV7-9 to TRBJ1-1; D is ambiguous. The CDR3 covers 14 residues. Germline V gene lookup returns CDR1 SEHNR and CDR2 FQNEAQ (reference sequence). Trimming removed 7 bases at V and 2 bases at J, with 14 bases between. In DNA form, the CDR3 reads TGTGCCAGCACCCAACGAGGGAGCAACACTGAAGCTTTCTTT. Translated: CASTQRGSNTEAFF.

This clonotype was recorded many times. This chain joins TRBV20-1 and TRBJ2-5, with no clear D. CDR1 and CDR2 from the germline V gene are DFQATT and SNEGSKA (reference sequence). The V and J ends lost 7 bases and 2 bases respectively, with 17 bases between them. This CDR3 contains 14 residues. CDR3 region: CSGVVHDRQETQYF. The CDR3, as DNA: TGCAGTGGGGTCGTCCACGATCGACAAGAGACCCAGTACTTC.

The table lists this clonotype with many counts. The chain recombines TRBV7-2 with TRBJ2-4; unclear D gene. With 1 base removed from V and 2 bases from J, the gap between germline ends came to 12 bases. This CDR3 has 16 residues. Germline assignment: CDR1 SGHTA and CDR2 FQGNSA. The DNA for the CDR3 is TGTGCCAGCAGCTTAGGTCGGGTAGGGACCAAAAACATTCAGTACTTC. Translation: CASSLGRVGTKNIQYF.

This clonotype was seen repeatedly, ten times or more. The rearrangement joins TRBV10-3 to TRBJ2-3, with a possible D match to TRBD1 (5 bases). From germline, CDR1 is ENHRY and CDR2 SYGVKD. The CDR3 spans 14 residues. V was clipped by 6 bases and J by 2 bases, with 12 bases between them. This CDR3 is CAISLRQSTDTQYF. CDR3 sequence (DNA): TGTGCCATCAGCCTACGACAGTCCACAGATACGCAGTATTTT.

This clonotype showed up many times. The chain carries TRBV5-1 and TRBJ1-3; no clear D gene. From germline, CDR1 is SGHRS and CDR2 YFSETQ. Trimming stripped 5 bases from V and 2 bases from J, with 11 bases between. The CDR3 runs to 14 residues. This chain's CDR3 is CASSLGNPGNTIYF. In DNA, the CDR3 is TGCGCCAGCAGTCTAGGGAACCCTGGAAACACCATATATTTT.

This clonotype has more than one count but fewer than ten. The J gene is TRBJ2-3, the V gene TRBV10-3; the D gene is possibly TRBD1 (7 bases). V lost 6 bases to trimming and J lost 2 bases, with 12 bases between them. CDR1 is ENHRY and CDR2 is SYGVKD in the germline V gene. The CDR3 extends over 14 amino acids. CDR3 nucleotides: TGTGCCATCAGGGAGGGACAGAACACAGATACGCAGTATTTT. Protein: CAIREGQNTDTQYF.

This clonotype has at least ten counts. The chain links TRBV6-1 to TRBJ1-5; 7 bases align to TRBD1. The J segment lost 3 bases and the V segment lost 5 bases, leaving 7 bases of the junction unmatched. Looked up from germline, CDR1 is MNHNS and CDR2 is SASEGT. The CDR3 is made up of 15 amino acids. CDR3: CASSSTGAINQPQHF. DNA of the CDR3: TGTGCCAGCAGTTCCACAGGGGCCATCAATCAGCCCCAGCATTTT.

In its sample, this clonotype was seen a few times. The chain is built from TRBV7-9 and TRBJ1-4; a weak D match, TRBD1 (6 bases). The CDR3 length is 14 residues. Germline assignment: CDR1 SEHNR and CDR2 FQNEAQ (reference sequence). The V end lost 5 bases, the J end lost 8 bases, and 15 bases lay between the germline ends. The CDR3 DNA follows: TGTGCCAGCAGCCCAGGGGATCCCTCAGAAAAACTGTTTTTT. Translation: CASSPGDPSEKLFF.

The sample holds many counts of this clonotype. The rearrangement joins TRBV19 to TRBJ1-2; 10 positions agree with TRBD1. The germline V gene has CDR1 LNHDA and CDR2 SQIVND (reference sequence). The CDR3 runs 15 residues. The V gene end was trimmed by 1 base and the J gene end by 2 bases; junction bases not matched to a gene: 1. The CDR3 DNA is TGTGCCAGTAGTATAGGACAGGGGGCGAACTATGGCTACACCTTC. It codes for CASSIGQGANYGYTF.

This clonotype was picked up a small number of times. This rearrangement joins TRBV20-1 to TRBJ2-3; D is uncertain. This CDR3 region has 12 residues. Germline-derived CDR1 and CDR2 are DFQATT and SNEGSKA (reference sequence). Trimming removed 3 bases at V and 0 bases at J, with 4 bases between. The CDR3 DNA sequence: TGCAGTGCTAGCCCCAGCACAGATACGCAGTATTTT. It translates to CSASPSTDTQYF.

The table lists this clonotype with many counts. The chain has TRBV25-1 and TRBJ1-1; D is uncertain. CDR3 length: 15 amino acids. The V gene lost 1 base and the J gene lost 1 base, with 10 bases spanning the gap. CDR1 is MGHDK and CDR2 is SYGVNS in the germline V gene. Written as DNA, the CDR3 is TGTGCCAGCAGTGAATCTTACCTACCGAACACTGAAGCTTTCTTT. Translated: CASSESYLPNTEAFF.

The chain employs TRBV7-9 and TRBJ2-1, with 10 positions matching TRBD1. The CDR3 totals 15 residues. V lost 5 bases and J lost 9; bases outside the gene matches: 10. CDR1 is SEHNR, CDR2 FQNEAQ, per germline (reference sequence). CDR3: CASSLTGGAGAEQFF. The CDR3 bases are TGTGCCAGCAGCCTGACAGGGGGCGCGGGTGCTGAGCAGTTCTTC.

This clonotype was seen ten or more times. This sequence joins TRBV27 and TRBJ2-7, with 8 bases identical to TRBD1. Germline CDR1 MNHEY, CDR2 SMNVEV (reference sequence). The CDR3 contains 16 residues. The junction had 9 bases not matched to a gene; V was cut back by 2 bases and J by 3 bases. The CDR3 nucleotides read TGTGCCAGCAGTTTAGGGGTTGGGGACAGGCGCTACGAGCAGTACTTC. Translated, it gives CASSLGVGDRRYEQYF.

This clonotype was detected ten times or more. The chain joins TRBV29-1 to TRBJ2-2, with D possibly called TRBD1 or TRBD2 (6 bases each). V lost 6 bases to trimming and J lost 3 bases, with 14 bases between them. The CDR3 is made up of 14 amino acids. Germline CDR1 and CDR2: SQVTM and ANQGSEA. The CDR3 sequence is CSVRGDRDTGELFF. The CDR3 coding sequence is TGCAGCGTGAGGGGGGATCGGGACACCGGGGAGCTGTTTTTT.

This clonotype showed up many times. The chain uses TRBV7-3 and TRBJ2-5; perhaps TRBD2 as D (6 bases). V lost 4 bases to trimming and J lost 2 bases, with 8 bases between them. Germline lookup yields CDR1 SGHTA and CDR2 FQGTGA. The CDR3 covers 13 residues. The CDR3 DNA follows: TGTGCCAGCAGCTCGGGACTGCAAGAGACCCAGTACTTC. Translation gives CASSSGLQETQYF.

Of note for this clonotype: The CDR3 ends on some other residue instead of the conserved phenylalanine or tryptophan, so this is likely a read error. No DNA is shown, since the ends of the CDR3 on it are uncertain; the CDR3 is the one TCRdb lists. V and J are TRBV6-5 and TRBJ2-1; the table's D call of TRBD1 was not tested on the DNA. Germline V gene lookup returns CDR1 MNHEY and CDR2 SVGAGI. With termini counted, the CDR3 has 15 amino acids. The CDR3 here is CASSSGTPLGDEQVG.

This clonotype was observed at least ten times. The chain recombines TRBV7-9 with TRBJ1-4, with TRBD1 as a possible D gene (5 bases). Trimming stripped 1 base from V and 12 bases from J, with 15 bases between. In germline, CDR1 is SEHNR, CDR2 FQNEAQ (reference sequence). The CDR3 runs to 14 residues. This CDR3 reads CASSLDLGVGELFF. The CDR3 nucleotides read TGTGCCAGCAGCTTAGACTTGGGGGTCGGGGAACTGTTTTTT.